This T cell receptor (beta chain) was sequenced during a study of shared clonotypes between healthy human individuals. Study-level points and caveats: Among donors, the sharing of clonotypes was expected to be influenced by sequencing depth. The sampled material consisted only of blood, and tissue repertoires are likely to differ.

The sorted-subset replicate PCRs were given 200 ng DNA, which is approximately 30,000 T cell genomes. Method: immunoSEQ multiplex PCR; TCRdb's copy keeps in-frame clones and lacks some. The data show 2 million to 2.5 million clones, with 90% to 95% seen just once and 0.36% held by the top ten. Negatively enriched CD4+ T cells were divided by CD45RA into naive and memory. Details on this clone: No antigen is known for it.

The TCR originated in a man aged 18-30 years in good health. Some clones in this sample may be carry-over from other donors' samples. Sequencing used naive CD4+ T cells from PBMCs. As for subset: CD45RA+ positively selected.

CDR3 sequence: CASSLLGDRNYGYTF. In DNA form, the CDR3 reads TGCGCCAGCAGCTTGTTAGGCGACCGTAACTATGGCTACACCTTC. The genes are TRBV5-1 and TRBJ1-2; D gene uncertain. CDR3 size: 15 residues. Trimming left V 1 base short and J 1 base short, with 11 bases between. CDR1 and CDR2 from the germline V gene are SGHRS and YFSETQ.